One sample yielded the 25 T cell receptor beta chains listed below, sequenced in a study of T cells after yellow fever vaccination (dated by TCRdb to the late 2010s). What this sample's treatment or condition label stands for: live attenuated yellow fever vaccine strain. Libraries came from 5' RACE. These reads were obtained on an Illumina HiSeq 2500. TCRdb redid the processing of the public reads, applying fastp at Q25 and MiXCR, and retained in-frame beta chains. One record per CDR3 amino acid sequence lists the most common genes and DNA. The sample table shows 500,000 to 650,000 distinct CDR3 sequences, and 13% are seen once. The ten largest make up about 14% of the sample. Source: PBMCs, taken on the day of the yellow fever booster vaccination. Receptors were obtained from a man in his thirties or forties who received the YFV17D yellow fever vaccine.

The chain recombines TRBV20-1 with TRBJ2-1; 10 nucleotides line up with TRBD2. The germline CDR1 and CDR2 sequences are DFQATT and SNEGSKA (reference sequence). V lost 5 bases to trimming and J lost 8 bases; unmatched junction nucleotides: 15. The CDR3 is 16 residues long. CDR3 amino acids: CSAAPGSGRAGDEQFF. The CDR3, as DNA: TGCAGTGCTGCCCCCGGGAGCGGGAGGGCCGGCGATGAGCAGTTCTTC.

This clonotype was picked up a small number of times. The chain combines TRBV5-1 with TRBJ1-1; D is ambiguous. CDR3 length: 14 amino acids. Per germline, CDR1 SGHRS and CDR2 YFSETQ. V shed 1 base and J shed 4 bases, with 11 bases lying between them. The CDR3, as DNA: TGCGCCAGCAGCTTGAACGCGGCCCTCACTGAAGCTTTCTTT. It codes for CASSLNAALTEAFF.

This clonotype was seen a single time. Because the CDR3 is missing its conserved closing phenylalanine or tryptophan, this is likely a read error. The chain carries TRBV5-6 and TRBJ2-3, with D unresolved. The V gene's germline CDR1 is SGHDT and CDR2 YYEEEE. CDR3 length: 14 residues. CDR3 sequence: CAISPRLICDTQYC. In DNA, the CDR3 is TGTGCCATCAGCCCCAGGCTAATTTGCGATACGCAGTATTGT.

V is TRBV21-1 and J is TRBJ2-2; whether TRBD1, the table's D call, matches the DNA was not checked. TRBV21-1 is listed as a pseudogene. The CDR3 consists of 17 residues. CDR3 region: CASSRPDTGENTGELFF. The CDR3, as DNA: TGTGCCAGCAGCAGGCCAGATACAGGGGAAAACACCGGGGAGCTGTTTTTT.

This clonotype appeared many times. The V and J genes are TRBV20-1 and TRBJ2-7; D is unclear. CDR1 and CDR2 from the germline V gene are DFQATT and SNEGSKA (reference sequence). With 5 bases removed from V and 3 bases from J, the gap between germline ends came to 8 bases. This CDR3 is 11 amino acids long. The CDR3 region is CSAADGYEQYF. CDR3 coding DNA: TGCAGTGCTGCGGACGGCTACGAGCAGTACTTC.

The table lists this clonotype with a few counts. The gene calls are TRBV20-1 and TRBJ2-1, with 13 bases matching TRBD2. CDR1 is DFQATT and CDR2 is SNEGSKA in the germline V gene (reference sequence). The CDR3 totals 15 residues. Trimming removed 6 bases from V and 8 bases from J; junction bases left unmatched: 10. As DNA, the CDR3 is TGCAGTGCCCGCAGGACTAGCGGGAGAGGCTATGAGCAGTTCTTC. The encoded protein is CSARRTSGRGYEQFF.

This clonotype showed up just a few times. This sequence joins TRBV6-5 and TRBJ2-2; D is uncertain. There are 16 residues in the CDR3. CDR1 is MNHEY and CDR2 is SVGAGI in the germline V gene. Trimming cost V 6 bases and J 2 bases, with 16 bases left between them. The DNA for the CDR3 is TGTGCCAGCAGCCACCGACAAACTCTCAACACCGGGGAGCTGTTTTTT. Its translation: CASSHRQTLNTGELFF.

This clonotype has a handful of counts. The rearrangement uses TRBV27 and TRBJ2-5, with a possible D match to TRBD1 (6 bases). V was shortened by 6 bases and J by 3 bases, with 17 bases between the two germline ends. CDR1 is MNHEY, CDR2 SMNVEV, per germline (reference sequence). The CDR3 runs to 15 residues. The CDR3 nucleotides read TGTGCCAGCAGCCCGACCTGGACAGTCGAAGAGACCCAGTACTTC. Translated, it gives CASSPTWTVEETQYF.

The V call is TRBV4-1, the J call TRBJ2-7; 7 nucleotides agree with TRBD2. Trimming removed 3 bases from V and 1 base from J; junction bases left unmatched: 9. Looked up from germline, CDR1 is MGHRA and CDR2 is YSYEKL. The CDR3 is 16 amino acids. The chain's CDR3 is CASSQLLAAYSYEQYF. CDR3 nucleotide sequence: TGCGCCAGCAGCCAGCTGCTAGCGGCATATTCCTACGAGCAGTACTTC.

The rearrangement links TRBV20-1 to TRBJ1-1; maybe TRBD1 (5 bases). The CDR3 runs 14 residues. The germline CDR1 and CDR2 sequences are DFQATT and SNEGSKA (reference sequence). V shed 4 bases and J shed 5 bases, with 17 bases lying between them. The CDR3 protein is CSANFGTGKTEAFF. The CDR3 nucleotides are TGCAGTGCTAACTTTGGGACGGGGAAAACTGAAGCTTTCTTT.

This rearrangement joins TRBV7-2 to TRBJ2-7, with TRBD2 identical over 7 bases. The trim removed 4 bases at V and 0 bases at J, leaving 6 bases unmatched. The CDR3 contains 15 residues. CDR1 is SGHTA and CDR2 is FQGNSA in the germline V gene. The DNA for the CDR3 is TGTGCCAGCAGCTCCGGGGGGTTCAGCTCCTACGAGCAGTACTTC. This translates into CASSSGGFSSYEQYF.

The V call is TRBV20-1, the J call TRBJ2-1; maybe TRBD2 (6 bases). Germline V CDR1 and CDR2: DFQATT, SNEGSKA (reference sequence). Trimming cost V 1 base and J 5 bases, with 12 bases left between them. The CDR3 is 14 residues long. CDR3 residues: CSARGGTGDNEQFF. The DNA of the CDR3 is TGCAGTGCTAGAGGCGGGACGGGGGACAATGAGCAGTTCTTC.

V and J are TRBV10-1 and TRBJ2-1; tentatively, D is TRBD1 or TRBD2 (5 bases each). Trimming cost V 3 bases and J 8 bases, with 23 bases left between them. Germline-derived CDR1 and CDR2 are WNHNN and SYGVQD (reference sequence). The CDR3 extends over 17 amino acids. CDR3 amino acids: CASSDRWGSGALDEQFF. The DNA for the CDR3 is TGCGCCAGCAGTGACCGGTGGGGGAGTGGGGCCTTAGATGAGCAGTTCTTC.

V usage is TRBV30 and J usage is TRBJ1-1, with D uncertain. The germline gives CDR1 GTSNPN, CDR2 SVGIG (reference sequence). CDR3 size: 12 residues. Trimming stripped 2 bases from V and 5 bases from J, with 9 bases between. The CDR3 DNA follows: TGTGCCTGGAGTATTGGAAGGACTGAAGCTTTCTTT. Residues: CAWSIGRTEAFF. Full variable domain (rest looked up from reference TRBV30 and TRBJ1-1): SQTIHQWPATLVQPVGSPLSLECTVEGTSNPNLYWYRQAAGRGLQLLFYSVGIGQISSEVPQNLSASRPQDRQFILSSKKLLLSDSGFYLCAWSIGRTEAFFGQGTRLTVV.

The gene calls are TRBV6-5 and TRBJ1-1; no definite D call. V shed 3 bases and J shed 1 base, with 9 bases lying between them. CDR3 length equals 14 residues. The germline gives CDR1 MNHEY, CDR2 SVGAGI. CDR3 amino acids: CASSYHYENTEAFF. In DNA form, the CDR3 reads TGTGCCAGCAGTTATCACTACGAGAACACTGAAGCTTTCTTT.

This clonotype was seen a few times. This sequence joins TRBV20-1 and TRBJ2-7; 8 bases map to TRBD2. Germline loops: CDR1 DFQATT, CDR2 SNEGSKA (reference sequence). Losses at the gene ends were 0 bases for V and 2 bases for J; bases not matched to a gene: 12. This CDR3 has 17 amino acids. CDR3 bases: TGCAGTGCTAGAGATCCCAACCTATTAGCGGGAACCTACGAGCAGTACTTC. It encodes CSARDPNLLAGTYEQYF.

This clonotype was seen a handful of times. This sequence joins TRBV5-1 and TRBJ2-3; 7 nucleotides match TRBD2. The germline CDR1 and CDR2 sequences are SGHRS and YFSETQ. Trimming took 3 bases from V and 0 from J; bases not matched to a gene: 10. The CDR3 is 17 amino acids. In DNA, the CDR3 is TGCGCCAGCAGCTCCAATTCTGGGGGAGGGAGCACAGATACGCAGTATTTT. This codes for CASSSNSGGGSTDTQYF.

The sample holds a few counts of this clonotype. The chain uses TRBV7-2 and TRBJ2-4; TRBD2 matches 11 bases. Germline trimming cut 2 bases from V and 9 bases from J; bases unmatched to any gene: 12. The germline V gene encodes CDR1 SGHTA and CDR2 FQGNSA. The CDR3 sequence is 17 residues long. The CDR3 loop reads CASSLRLAGGEGGIQYF. The CDR3 DNA follows: TGTGCCAGCAGCTTACGGCTAGCGGGGGGCGAGGGTGGCATTCAGTACTTC.

There are many counts of this clonotype. The chain recombines TRBV3-1 with TRBJ1-1; D possibly corresponds to TRBD1 (6 bases). V lost 4 bases and J lost 0, with 12 bases in between. The germline V gene has CDR1 LGHDT and CDR2 YNNKEL (reference sequence). The CDR3 is made up of 15 amino acids. CDR3 coding DNA: TGTGCCAGCAGCCCGTTCAGGGGAATGAACACTGAAGCTTTCTTT. This translates into CASSPFRGMNTEAFF.

The chain couples TRBV7-2 to TRBJ2-7; D call uncertain. The ends were cut back, 6 bases at V and 2 bases at J, with 14 bases in the middle. Germline V lookup: CDR1 SGHTA, CDR2 FQGNSA. The CDR3 loop spans 14 amino acids. For the CDR3, the DNA is TGTGCCAGCAGTTCAGACCCGGGCGCCTACGAGCAGTACTTC. This encodes CASSSDPGAYEQYF.

This clonotype turned up a few times. V usage is TRBV12-3 or TRBV12-4 and J usage is TRBJ2-7, with 7 bases fitting TRBD1. V was pared by 6 bases and J by 1 base, with 6 bases of the junction left unmatched. The CDR3 contains 14 residues. The CDR3 reads CASRQQTGSYEQYF. As DNA, the CDR3 is TGTGCCAGCAGGCAACAGACAGGGTCCTACGAGCAGTACTTC.

Many counts were recorded for this clonotype. The chain uses TRBV12-3 or TRBV12-4 and TRBJ2-1; D possibly corresponds to TRBD2 (7 bases). Trimming took off 7 bases at V and 1 base at J, with 23 bases between the two ends. The CDR3 loop spans 18 amino acids. CDR3 residues: CASNGGGSRLGSYNEQFF. The CDR3 nucleotides are TGTGCCAGCAATGGGGGCGGGAGCCGCTTGGGTTCCTACAATGAGCAGTTCTTC.

This chain uses TRBV9 with TRBJ2-5; D gene unclear. The CDR3 has 15 residues. With 2 bases removed from V and 1 base from J, the gap between germline ends came to 12 bases. Germline lookup yields CDR1 SGDLS and CDR2 YYNGEE. CDR3 nucleotide sequence: TGTGCCAGCAGCGTTGCGGCAGCCGGCCAAGAGACCCAGTACTTC. Translating gives CASSVAAAGQETQYF.

Only a few counts were recorded for this clonotype. V usage is TRBV27 and J usage is TRBJ1-5; maybe TRBD1 (5 bases). V was pared by 3 bases and J by 6 bases, with 12 bases between. CDR3 size: 14 residues. The V gene's germline CDR1 is MNHEY and CDR2 SMNVEV (reference sequence). Written as DNA, the CDR3 is TGTGCCAGCAGTTTCCAGTCAGGGAGTCAGCCCCAGCATTTT. Translation: CASSFQSGSQPQHF.

The chain has TRBV4-3 and TRBJ1-4; a possible D gene is TRBD1 (6 bases). This CDR3 is 14 amino acids long. Between the trimmed V and J ends, which lost 3 bases and 5 bases, there was a span of 10 bases. Per germline, CDR1 LGHNA and CDR2 YSLEER. CDR3 residues: CASSHTGSNEKLFF. Here the CDR3 DNA reads TGCGCCAGCAGCCATACAGGGAGCAATGAAAAACTGTTTTTT.